This T cell receptor (beta chain) was captured by sequencing in a study of siplizumab effects on memory and regulatory T cells. V lost 3 bases, J lost 4 bases, and 9 bases lay in between. Germline assignment: CDR1 SQVTM and CDR2 ANQGSEA. The CDR3 sequence is 12 residues long. Clones were read by immunoSEQ multiplex PCR, and TCRdb kept only the in-frame ones, dropping some. Of tens of thousands of clones listed, around 96% are singletons. What was sequenced was naive CD8+ T cells sorted from blood. The sequence derives from a human donor in good health. The J gene is TRBJ1-1, the V gene TRBV29-1; maybe TRBD1 (5 bases). CDR3 nucleotide sequence: TGCAGCGTTGAGGGGGACGGCACTGAAGCTTTCTTT. As protein: CSVEGDGTEAFF.